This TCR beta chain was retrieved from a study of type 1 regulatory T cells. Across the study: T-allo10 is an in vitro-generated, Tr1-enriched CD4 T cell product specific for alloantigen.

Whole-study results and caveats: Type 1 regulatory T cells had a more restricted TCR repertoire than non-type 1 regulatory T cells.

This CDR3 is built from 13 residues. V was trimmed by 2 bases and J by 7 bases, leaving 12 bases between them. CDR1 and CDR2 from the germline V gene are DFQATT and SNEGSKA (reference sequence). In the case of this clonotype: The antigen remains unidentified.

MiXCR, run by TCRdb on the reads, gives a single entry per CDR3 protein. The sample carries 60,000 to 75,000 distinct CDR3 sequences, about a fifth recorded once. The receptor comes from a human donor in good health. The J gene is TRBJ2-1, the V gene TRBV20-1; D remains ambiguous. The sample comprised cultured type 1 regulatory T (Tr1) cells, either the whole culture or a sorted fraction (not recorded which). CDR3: CSARKELWNEQFF. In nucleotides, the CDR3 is TGCAGTGCTAGAAAGGAGCTATGGAATGAGCAGTTCTTC.